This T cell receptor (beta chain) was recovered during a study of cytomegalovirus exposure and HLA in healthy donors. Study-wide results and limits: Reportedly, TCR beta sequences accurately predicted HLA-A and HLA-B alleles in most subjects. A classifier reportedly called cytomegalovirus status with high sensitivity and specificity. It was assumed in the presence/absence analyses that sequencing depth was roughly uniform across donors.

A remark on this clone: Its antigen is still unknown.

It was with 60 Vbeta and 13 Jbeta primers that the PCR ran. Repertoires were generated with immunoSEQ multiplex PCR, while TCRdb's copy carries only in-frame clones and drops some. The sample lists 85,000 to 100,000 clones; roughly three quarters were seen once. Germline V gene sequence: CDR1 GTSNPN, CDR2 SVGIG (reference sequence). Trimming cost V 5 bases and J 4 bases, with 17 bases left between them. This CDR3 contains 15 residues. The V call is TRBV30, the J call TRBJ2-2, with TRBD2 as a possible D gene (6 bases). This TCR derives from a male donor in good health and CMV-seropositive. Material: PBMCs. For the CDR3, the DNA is TGTGCCTGGCTTTCCCTGGGGGGAGGCACCGGGGAGCTGTTTTTT. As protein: CAWLSLGGGTGELFF.